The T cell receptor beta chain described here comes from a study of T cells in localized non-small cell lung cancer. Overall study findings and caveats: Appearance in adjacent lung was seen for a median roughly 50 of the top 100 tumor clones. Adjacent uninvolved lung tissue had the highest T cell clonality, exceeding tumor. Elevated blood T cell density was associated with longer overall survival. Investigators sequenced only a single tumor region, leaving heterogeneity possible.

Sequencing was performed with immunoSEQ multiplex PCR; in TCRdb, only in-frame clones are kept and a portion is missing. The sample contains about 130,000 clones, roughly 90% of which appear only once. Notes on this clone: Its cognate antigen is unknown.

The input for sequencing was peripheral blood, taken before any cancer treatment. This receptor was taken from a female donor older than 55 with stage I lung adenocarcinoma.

The CDR3 DNA is TGTGCCAGCAGCTTCGCGGGGGCCTCGGATGAGACCCAGTACTTC. Its protein product is CASSFAGASDETQYF. The rearrangement links TRBV7-6 to TRBJ2-5; D may be TRBD2 (7 bases). V lost 3 bases, J lost 5 bases, and 16 bases lay in between. This CDR3 contains 15 residues. The germline V gene has CDR1 SGHVS and CDR2 FNYEAQ.